This paragraph reports one T cell receptor (beta chain). Graves' hyperthyroidism without ophthalmopathy progression within 18 months was termed stable. The sample is drawn from a study of T cells in Graves' hyperthyroidism and ophthalmopathy. RNA transcripts gave rise to amplified TCR beta CDR3 regions. Carried out on the TCR CDR3, a first-round RT-PCR used the HTBI primer set. TCRdb fed the multiplex PCR reads into MiXCR, producing one record per CDR3 protein. The sample contains 210,000 or so distinct CDR3 sequences, 17% of which appear only once. V was clipped by 2 bases and J by 5 bases; unmatched bases: 5. The germline V gene has CDR1 SGHAT and CDR2 FQNNGV. The CDR3 is 15 amino acids.

V and J are TRBV11-2 and TRBJ2-1, with 8 bases fitting TRBD2. The receptor was isolated from a man aged 50 or older with Graves' hyperthyroidism. Sequences were obtained from blood. The CDR3 loop is CASSLPGLGNNEQFF. CDR3 nucleotide sequence: TGTGCCAGCAGCTTACCGGGACTAGGGAACAATGAGCAGTTCTTC.